This T cell receptor beta chain was captured by sequencing in a study of blood T cell repertoires in COVID-19. Looking at the study overall: Some COVID-19 samples were acute and others convalescent; all came from the United States, Italy and Spain. PBMCs, B-cell-depleted T cells, or T cells were the source of the cDNA or gDNA that made up the material.

In the source study's methods: Reference gene primer amplification in the assay estimated nucleated cell counts. Using immunoSEQ multiplex PCR, the repertoire was profiled, and TCRdb retains in-frame clones only, with some absent. V and J calls and clone size are given by that table; D and trimming were obtained from the DNA. The sample lists about 72,000 clones, roughly 89% occurring once. V shed 5 bases and J shed 3 bases, with 8 bases lying between them. The CDR3 has 12 residues. Germline V gene data show CDR1 as MDHEN and CDR2 as SYDVKM. The source is a young man with acute or convalescent COVID-19. Source material: peripheral blood. V is TRBV28 and J is TRBJ2-7, with no clear D. The CDR3 DNA reads as TGTGCCAGCAGTACGCCCGGCTACGAGCAGTACTTC. Amino acid sequence: CASSTPGYEQYF.